This T cell receptor (beta chain) was documented in a study of tumor-infiltrating lymphocytes in primary liver carcinoma (dated by TCRdb to the late 2010s). With regard to the full study: Between November 2015 and early 2016, several patients in China with histopathologically diagnosed primary liver carcinoma had their tumors surgically resected. A total of roughly 35 specimens from 5 patients underwent TCRbeta repertoire sequencing, comprising about 25 tumor regions, 5 adjacent noncancerous liver tissues and 5 peripheral blood samples. The tumors of the five patients were staged as T1-T3 N0M0, with maximum diameters ranging from 4.2 to 10 cm. Each sample produced roughly 3.65 to 8 million productive TCRbeta reads, and read depth showed no significant difference between tissue types. Hepatocellular carcinoma (four) or combined HCC and intrahepatic cholangiocarcinoma (one) was present in the five patients, who were three men and two women aged 30 to 69 years. Technical replicate repertoires showed high reproducibility, with mean shared-clone rates approximately 0.89 and correlation coefficients above 0.98. TCRbeta repertoire sequencing, expression microarrays and whole-exome sequencing were combined in the study across five regions of each liver tumor, with adjacent normal tissue and blood also included.

About this clonotype itself: Its antigen remains undetermined. A read error is likely, as this CDR3 ends without the conserved phenylalanine or tryptophan.

Blood RNA was extracted from unsorted whole blood using TRIzol reagent, and germline DNA was obtained with the DNeasy Blood & Tissue kit. Chronic HBV infection was present in the patients, and the patients were treatment-naive at sampling. Before surgery, about 4 milliliters of peripheral blood were drawn into K2EDTA tubes. A constant-region primer and ProtoScript II reverse transcriptase were used to reverse-transcribe TCRbeta-specific cDNA from about 530 ng total RNA. TCRbeta libraries were built with three nested multiplex PCR rounds, a slightly modified ARM-PCR procedure. Each of the first two PCR rounds ran for around 10 cycles using multiplex TRBV1-TRBV30 forward primers together with a Cbeta reverse primer. Sample barcodes and Illumina adapters were added in a final 25-cycle PCR using Deep VentR polymerase. Before sequencing, amplicons between 200 and 500 bp were purified from gel using a QIAquick gel extraction kit. TCRbeta amplicons were sequenced on an Illumina HiSeq 2500 with 250-bp paired-end reads. The original methods were these. Quality trimming of reads was performed with Trimmomatic v0.33, and paired reads were merged with FLASH v1.2.11 so that full CDR3 sequences could be recovered. V, D and J germline segments were assigned to the rearranged TCRbeta sequences using MiGEC v1.2.1b. Clonotype statistics and Shannon-Wiener diversity indices were computed with VDJtools v1.0.0. To cut down on sampling bias, every analysis after diversity analysis relied on just the 250 most abundant clonotypes from each sample. In-frame beta chains were kept once TCRdb had trimmed the public reads at Q25 with fastp and called clones with MiXCR. Each record represents a unique CDR3 protein, reported with the most common genes and DNA among its rows. The V and J calls shown here were made by TCRdb, not taken from the authors' results. This sample lists fewer than 250,000 distinct CDR3 sequences; less than 75% were detected once. Roughly 6.8% of the sample is held by the ten biggest clonotypes.

With termini counted, the CDR3 has 14 amino acids. Only the CDR3 DNA stays, 42 bases, in frame from base 1. A distance of 16 bases separates the germline ends of V and J, which lose 6 bases and 6 bases respectively. CDR1 and CDR2 (SGHAT, FQNNGV) derive from the germline V gene. On the study overall, not on this receptor specifically: The top 250 clones accounted for a significantly greater share of the repertoire in tumors than in blood (p = 0.039). Repertoire overlap was higher between tumor regions (mean roughly 35%) than tumor-adjacent (approximately 17%) or tumor-blood (14%) pairs, consistent with antigen-driven expansion. Because sequencing covered only the TCR beta chain and unpaired alpha chains were not captured, true repertoire diversity is likely underestimated. Only a few patients were included in the study, and the authors note that the findings should be validated in a larger study. Because the samples were bulk and unsorted, CD4+ and CD8+ T cell repertoires could not be compared.

This TCR came from a woman aged 60-70 years with primary liver carcinoma and hepatitis B virus infection. The chain was built from TRBV11-2 and TRBJ2-3; the D gene is perhaps TRBD2, on 5 matching bases. Material: peripheral blood. The nucleotide sequence reads as follows: TGTGCCAGCAGGCTATCACTGGGAGCTGATACGCAGTATTCT. Translated, this is CASRLSLGADTQYS.